The present T cell receptor (beta chain) was sequenced within a study of cytomegalovirus exposure and HLA in healthy donors. Details on this clone: The antigen is undetermined.

Findings of the study overall: The study recorded more than 150 TCR beta chains that were cytomegalovirus-associated. Solely CMV serostatus was available to characterize immune exposure.

The germline V gene has CDR1 SGHAT and CDR2 FQNNGV. The CDR3 sequence is 14 residues long. Trimming cost V 4 bases and J 3 bases, with 13 bases left between them. The PCR made use of 60 Vbeta and 13 Jbeta primers. Sequencing used immunoSEQ multiplex PCR; TCRdb keeps in-frame clones, though not all of them. The sample lists 170,000 or so clones, around four fifths occurring once. Sequencing was performed on PBMCs. This rearrangement joins TRBV11-2 to TRBJ2-7, with a tentative D call TRBD1 (5 bases). This clonotype was sampled from a woman between 55 and 75 years old in good health and CMV-seropositive. The DNA for the CDR3 is TGTGCCAGCAGCTCTGGTCCAGGGTTCTACGAGCAGTACTTC. Its translation is CASSSGPGFYEQYF.